The rows below give T cell receptor beta chains drawn from one sample of a study of OX40 agonist ivuxolimab in advanced cancers. Using immunoSEQ multiplex PCR, the repertoire was profiled, and TCRdb retains in-frame clones only, with some absent. The table lists about 100,000 clones, about nine tenths of them singletons. The specimen was CD4+ or CD8+ T cells sorted from blood, collected in a trial of the OX40 agonist ivuxolimab. These receptors were obtained from an adult with an advanced solid tumor such as melanoma, head and neck, liver or kidney cancer. Each CDR3 is given with its conserved first and last residue. A D gene is named only where the DNA matches it firmly. A clone size is listed for some rows: how often the clone was seen (once, few, many), or a class if it is expanded.

j_call d_call clone_size v_call cdr3_aa cdr3_nt
TRBJ2-5 TRBD2 NA TRBV7-9 CASSYRLAGVGETQYF TGTGCCAGCAGCTATCGACTAGCGGGAGTAGGAGAGACCCAGTACTTC
TRBJ2-1 NA NA TRBV4-3 CASSQVGASEDEQFF TGCGCCAGCAGCCAAGTTGGGGCCTCCGAGGATGAGCAGTTCTTC
TRBJ2-1 TRBD2 NA TRBV11-1 CASSLIKTSGKNEQFF TGTGCCAGCAGCTTAATTAAGACTAGCGGGAAAAATGAGCAGTTCTTC
TRBJ2-4 NA once TRBV15 CATSRDLAPGVGNIQYF TGTGCCACCAGCAGAGATTTGGCTCCAGGGGTGGGGAACATTCAGTACTTC
TRBJ2-1 TRBD2 NA TRBV2 CASRNSGRAQGVHEQFF TGTGCCAGCAGGAATAGCGGGAGAGCCCAGGGGGTCCATGAGCAGTTCTTC
TRBJ2-1 TRBD2 NA TRBV6-5 CASSYRDYYNEQFF TGTGCCAGCAGTTATCGGGACTACTACAATGAGCAGTTCTTC
TRBJ1-1 TRBD1 NA TRBV30 CAWTRTGNTEAFF TGTGCCTGGACTCGGACAGGAAACACTGAAGCTTTCTTT
TRBJ2-3 NA NA TRBV5-1 CASSLALTPSTDTQYF TGCGCCAGCAGCTTGGCTTTAACCCCTAGCACAGATACGCAGTATTTT
TRBJ2-1 NA NA TRBV4-3 CASSQERRGYDEQFF TGCGCCAGCAGCCAAGAACGCAGGGGTTACGATGAGCAGTTCTTC
TRBJ2-7 TRBD1 NA TRBV9 CASSAGQVSSYEQYF TGTGCCAGCAGCGCAGGACAGGTGAGCTCCTACGAGCAGTACTTC
TRBJ2-2 NA NA TRBV4-2 CASSQDLAGTNTGELFF TGTGCCAGCAGCCAAGATCTCGCAGGGACGAACACCGGGGAGCTGTTTTTT
TRBJ2-4 NA once TRBV7-2 CASSFSGGLAKNIQYF TGTGCCAGCAGCTTTTCCGGGGGGCTAGCCAAAAACATTCAGTACTTC
TRBJ2-7 NA NA TRBV5-4 CASSLSLPHEQYF TGTGCCAGCAGCTTGTCACTTCCCCACGAGCAGTACTTC
TRBJ2-3 TRBD2 NA TRBV7-9 CASSSTPGLAGYTDTQYF TGTGCCAGCAGCTCTACGCCGGGACTAGCGGGGTACACAGATACGCAGTATTTT
TRBJ2-7 NA NA TRBV21-1 CASSKQTSGSRGEQYF TGTGCCAGCAGCAAACAGACTAGCGGGAGTAGGGGCGAGCAGTACTTC
TRBJ2-7 NA NA TRBV14 CASSQVPYEQYF TGTGCCAGCAGCCAAGTACCTTACGAGCAGTACTTC